A single sample gave rise to the 18 T cell receptor beta chains below, sequenced in a study of T cell repertoires in cytomegalovirus infection. TCRdb re-called the reads through MiXCR, storing one row per CDR3 protein. The sample includes about 320,000 distinct CDR3 sequences, 9.5% seen only once; the top ten take around 4%. Sequenced input: PBMCs. These receptors all stem from a human donor in good health (CMV status not recorded). Some clones in this sample may be carry-over from other donors' samples.

There are many counts of this clonotype. The chain joins TRBV19 to TRBJ2-4, with 9 bases lining up with TRBD1. This CDR3 region has 15 residues. The germline V gene has CDR1 LNHDA and CDR2 SQIVND (reference sequence). V was clipped by 5 bases and J by 0 bases; unmatched bases: 2. CDR3 sequence: CASSRQGEAKNIQYF. The CDR3, as DNA: TGTGCCAGTAGTCGACAGGGGGAAGCCAAAAACATTCAGTACTTC.

This clonotype was found a few times. The chain couples TRBV12-3 or TRBV12-4 to TRBJ2-1; D is ambiguous. Trimming shortened V by 3 bases and J by 8 bases, and 8 bases separated the two germline ends. The CDR3 is 12 residues long. CDR3 coding DNA: TGTGCCAGCAGTTTTAAGGCATATGAGCAGTTCTTC. Translation gives CASSFKAYEQFF.

The rearrangement uses TRBV4-1 and TRBJ2-1; the match to TRBD1 covers 9 bases. The germline V gene encodes CDR1 MGHRA and CDR2 YSYEKL. After removal of 4 bases from V and 8 bases from J, the junction contained 3 bases not matched to a gene. The CDR3 spans 13 residues. CDR3 DNA sequence: TGCGCCAGCAGCCGGGACAGGGTAGATGAGCAGTTCTTC. Its protein product is CASSRDRVDEQFF.

The rearrangement uses TRBV24-1 and TRBJ1-5; D call uncertain. Trimming stripped 4 bases from V and 9 bases from J, with 9 bases between. The CDR3 is 12 residues long. The V gene's germline CDR1 is KGHDR and CDR2 SFDVKD. The CDR3 is CATSETQGPQHF. The CDR3 nucleotides read TGTGCCACCAGTGAAACCCAAGGGCCCCAGCATTTT.

This clonotype occurred a few times. J is TRBJ1-2 and V is TRBV27; no clear D. There are 14 residues in the CDR3. Germline assignment: CDR1 MNHEY and CDR2 SMNVEV (reference sequence). V lost 4 bases, J lost 1 base, and 10 bases lay in between. CDR3 in DNA: TGTGCCAGCAGTTCCCTTGGGGATAACTATGGCTACACCTTC. This codes for CASSSLGDNYGYTF.

This clonotype was detected only a few times. J is TRBJ1-2 and V is TRBV6-6; 9 positions match TRBD1. Per germline, CDR1 MNHNY and CDR2 SVGAGI (reference sequence). J was trimmed by 0 bases and V by 2 bases; bases with no gene match: 4. CDR3 length: 16 residues. CDR3 region: CASSYTGQGTNYGYTF. For the CDR3, the DNA is TGTGCCAGCAGTTACACCGGACAGGGGACTAACTATGGCTACACCTTC.

J is TRBJ2-1 and V is TRBV19, with TRBD2 as a possible D gene (6 bases). The CDR3 length is 14 residues. Germline V CDR1 and CDR2: LNHDA, SQIVND (reference sequence). With 7 bases removed from V and 0 bases from J, the gap between germline ends came to 10 bases. The CDR3: CASKDGSSYNEQFF. In DNA, the CDR3 is TGTGCCAGTAAAGACGGGAGCTCCTACAATGAGCAGTTCTTC.

The rearrangement links TRBV20-1 to TRBJ2-1; 8 bases match TRBD1. This CDR3 contains 15 residues. Germline-derived CDR1 and CDR2 are DFQATT and SNEGSKA (reference sequence). Trimming removed 0 bases from V and 7 bases from J; junction bases left unmatched: 8. CDR3 loop: CSARELRDRWNEQFF. CDR3 bases: TGCAGTGCTAGAGAGCTACGGGACAGGTGGAATGAGCAGTTCTTC.

This clonotype was seen ten or more times. The chain links TRBV7-2 to TRBJ2-7; 10 nucleotides agree with TRBD2. Germline V gives CDR1 SGHTA, CDR2 FQGNSA. The CDR3 has 13 residues. V was clipped by 2 bases and J by 6 bases; unmatched bases: 1. The CDR3 here is CASSLKRGGEQYF. CDR3 in DNA: TGTGCCAGCAGCTTAAAGCGGGGGGGCGAGCAGTACTTC. The full variable domain, rest sourced from reference TRBV7-2 and TRBJ2-7, is GAGVSQSPSNKVTEKGKDVELRCDPISGHTALYWYRQSLGQGLEFLIYFQGNSAPDKSGLPSDRFSAERTGGSVSTLTIQRTQQEDSAVYLCASSLKRGGEQYFGPGTRLTVT.

At least ten counts were recorded for this clonotype. The rearrangement links TRBV7-8 to TRBJ2-3; the match to TRBD1 covers 7 bases. Germline trimming cut 2 bases from V and 0 bases from J; bases unmatched to any gene: 2. The germline CDR1 and CDR2 sequences are SGHVS and FQNEAQ. The CDR3 covers 15 residues. CDR3 in DNA: TGTGCCAGCAGCTTATCGACAGGGAGCACAGATACGCAGTATTTT. Protein sequence: CASSLSTGSTDTQYF. The full variable domain, its missing parts supplied by reference TRBV7-8 and TRBJ2-3, is GAGVSQSPRYKVAKRGQDVALRCDPISGHVSLFWYQQALGQGPEFLTYFQNEAQLDKSGLPSDRFFAERPEGSVSTLKIQRTQQEDSAVYLCASSLSTGSTDTQYFGPGTRLTVL.

This clonotype was counted at least ten times. The CDR3 nucleotides are TGTGCCAGCAGCTCCGGATGGGCCTACGAGCAGTACTTC. It translates to CASSSGWAYEQYF. The chain recombines TRBV7-2 with TRBJ2-7, with D uncertain. Trimming took 4 bases from V and 2 from J, leaving 9 bases between them. The CDR3 runs to 13 residues. The germline CDR1 and CDR2 sequences are SGHTA and FQGNSA.

This chain links TRBV6-2 or TRBV6-3 with TRBJ1-6; D not resolved. V lost 5 bases, J lost 4 bases, and 9 bases lay in between. The length of the CDR3 is 14 residues. CDR1 and CDR2 (germline): MNHEY, SVGEGT. For the CDR3, the DNA is TGTGCCAGCAGTCCCCTGGAATATAATTCACCCCTCCACTTT. Protein: CASSPLEYNSPLHF.

The rearrangement joins TRBV7-9 to TRBJ2-4, with TRBD1 matching over 7 bases. Germline values: CDR1 SEHNR, CDR2 FQNEAQ (reference sequence). V dropped 5 bases and J dropped 5; count of bases not matched to a gene: 9. The CDR3 is 15 amino acids. In nucleotides, the CDR3 is TGTGCCAGCAGCCTGGGGACAGAAAGTCAAAACATTCAGTACTTC. Translated: CASSLGTESQNIQYF.

The chain recombines TRBV10-3 with TRBJ2-7; D uncertain. In germline, CDR1 is ENHRY, CDR2 SYGVKD. V shed 2 bases and J shed 0 bases, with 2 bases lying between them. CDR3 length equals 12 residues. CDR3 bases: TGTGCCATCAGTGAGGTCTCCTACGAGCAGTACTTC. This sequence encodes CAISEVSYEQYF.

At least ten counts were recorded for this clonotype. The V call is TRBV7-6, the J call TRBJ2-3; 11 bases are shared with TRBD2. Trimming cost V 3 bases and J 2 bases; bases outside gene matches: 10. This CDR3 spans 18 amino acids. The germline CDR1 and CDR2 sequences are SGHVS and FNYEAQ. In nucleotides, the CDR3 is TGTGCCAGCAGCTTTTTTTCCCCGACTAGCGGGACCACAGATACGCAGTATTTT. It translates to CASSFFSPTSGTTDTQYF.

A few counts support this clonotype. J is TRBJ2-7 and V is TRBV15; D is possibly TRBD1 (6 bases). Trimming cost V 2 bases and J 1 base, with 9 bases left between them. CDR3 size: 14 residues. CDR1 is LNHNV and CDR2 is YYDKDF in the germline V gene (reference sequence). The CDR3 sequence: CATSRQDRSYEQYF. DNA of the CDR3: TGTGCCACCAGCAGACAGGACAGATCCTACGAGCAGTACTTC.

This clonotype was found many times. The chain recombines TRBV7-2 with TRBJ2-7; TRBD1 aligns across 7 bases. CDR1 is SGHTA and CDR2 is FQGNSA in the germline V gene. CDR3 length: 15 amino acids. V was clipped by 2 bases and J by 5 bases; unmatched bases: 9. Written as DNA, the CDR3 is TGTGCCAGCAGCTTAATGACAGGGCGTCGGAACGAGCAGTACTTC. Translating it yields CASSLMTGRRNEQYF.

The table lists this clonotype with many counts. The V call is TRBV2, the J call TRBJ2-5, with no clear D. CDR1 SNHLY and CDR2 FYNNEI come from the germline V gene. This CDR3 is 13 amino acids long. The V and J ends lost 7 bases and 5 bases respectively, with 14 bases between them. In DNA, the CDR3 is TGTGCCAGCACCGGGTCAGAGGCTGAGACCCAGTACTTC. It specifies CASTGSEAETQYF.